This T cell receptor beta chain derives from a study of beta chain features in type 1 diabetes. Study outcomes and limitations: There was no resolution here of whether HLA type influences TCRB rearrangement. Moderately but significantly shorter TCRB CDR3s were found in Type 1 diabetes patients in all four CD4+ subsets.

This clone showed up just a few times. Antigen specificity is unknown. The study reverse transcribed the entire isolated RNA, so it sequenced expressed TCRB transcripts. Libraries were prepared by immunoSEQ multiplex PCR; TCRdb keeps only in-frame clonotypes and omits some of them. The repertoire holds 300,000 or so clones, roughly an eighth seen once, with more than 0.015% in the top ten. The CDR3 contains 12 residues. The germline gives CDR1 MNHNS, CDR2 SASEGT. Trimming removed 5 bases from V and 0 bases from J, with 3 bases in between. Sequences were obtained from naive CD4+ T cells from blood. The TCR was taken from a man in his thirties or forties with type 1 diabetes. The chain carries TRBV6-1 and TRBJ2-3, with D unresolved. The CDR3 bases are TGTGCCAGCAGTCTTAGCACAGATACGCAGTATTTT. Protein sequence: CASSLSTDTQYF.